This is a list of T cell receptor beta chains from one sample in a study of T cell repertoires in cytomegalovirus infection. TCRdb fed the reads into MiXCR, producing one record per CDR3 protein. This table holds some 300,000 distinct CDR3 sequences, 9.6% found once. Sequencing was performed on PBMCs. All receptors come from a human donor in good health (CMV status not recorded). Some clones in this sample may be carry-over from other donors' samples. CDR3s include the opening cysteine and the closing phenylalanine or tryptophan. The D gene is left open where the match is weak. Clone size, where shown, is once, few, many, or a class for clones that have expanded.

clone_size	cdr3_length	j_call	d_call	v_call	cdr3_aa	cdr3_nt
once	14	TRBJ1-2	TRBD1	TRBV29-1	CSVPGTGGFYGYTF	TGCAGCGTACCCGGGACAGGGGGCTTCTATGGCTACACCTTC
many	16	TRBJ2-1	TRBD2	TRBV7-2	CASSPWTSGGFNEQFF	TGTGCCAGCAGCCCATGGACTAGCGGGGGATTCAATGAGCAGTTCTTC
many	13	TRBJ1-1	TRBD1	TRBV28	CASRSTGRTEAFF	TGTGCCAGCAGGTCGACAGGGCGGACTGAAGCTTTCTTT
many	16	TRBJ1-2	-	TRBV27	CASSGHATGKVSGYTF	TGTGCCAGCAGCGGACACGCTACAGGGAAAGTCTCTGGCTACACCTTC
many	14	TRBJ2-1	TRBD2	TRBV6-1	CASSVAGGRNEQFF	TGTGCCAGCAGTGTGGCGGGGGGGCGTAATGAGCAGTTCTTC
many	14	TRBJ1-2	-	TRBV7-9	CASSLGQTDYGYTF	TGTGCCAGCAGCTTAGGGCAGACGGACTATGGCTACACCTTC
few	14	TRBJ1-2	-	TRBV6-5	CASSYRTSNYGYTF	TGTGCCAGCAGTTACCGGACGTCTAACTATGGCTACACCTTC
few	15	TRBJ2-7	-	TRBV5-5	CASSLSAGQFHEQYF	TGTGCCAGCAGCTTGTCCGCGGGACAGTTCCACGAGCAGTACTTC
many	15	TRBJ2-7	-	TRBV7-8	CASSLEGGTSYEQYF	TGTGCCAGCAGCTTAGAAGGAGGGACCTCGTACGAGCAGTACTTC
-	11	TRBJ1-1	-	TRBV29-1	CSVEGRGKAFF	TGCAGCGTTGAGGGTCGGGGGAAAGCTTTCTTT
many	16	TRBJ1-2	TRBD1	TRBV7-2	CASRDVAGPQGGGYTF	TGTGCCAGCAGGGATGTGGCAGGTCCCCAGGGGGGGGGCTACACCTTC
many	16	TRBJ1-4	-	TRBV18	CASSPTPHTLGEKLFF	TGTGCCAGCTCACCAACTCCGCATACCTTGGGTGAAAAACTGTTTTTT
many	17	TRBJ2-1	TRBD2	TRBV7-2	CASSLGLLAGGRNEQFF	TGTGCCAGCAGCTTGGGGCTACTAGCGGGGGGGAGGAATGAGCAGTTCTTC
many	14	TRBJ1-1	-	TRBV5-4	CASNLDRPGSEAFF	TGTGCCAGCAACCTAGACAGGCCAGGGTCTGAAGCTTTCTTT
many	13	TRBJ2-7	-	TRBV7-6	CASSLADVYEQYF	TGTGCCAGCAGCTTGGCCGACGTCTACGAGCAGTACTTC
many	18	TRBJ2-6	-	TRBV28	CASSDPGRTLSGANVLTF	TGTGCCAGCAGCGATCCGGGACGGACCCTCTCTGGGGCCAACGTCCTGACTTTC
many	14	TRBJ2-1	-	TRBV7-6	CASSVGQKDNEQFF	TGTGCCAGCAGCGTCGGACAGAAAGACAATGAGCAGTTCTTC
-	15	TRBJ1-6	TRBD1	TRBV20-1	CSARAPRGRVSPLHF	TGCAGTGCTAGAGCCCCGAGGGGGCGAGTTTCACCCCTCCACTTT
many	12	TRBJ2-3	-	TRBV5-5	CASSFSADTQYF	TGTGCCAGCAGCTTCTCGGCAGATACGCAGTATTTT
-	11	TRBJ2-7	-	TRBV10-1	CASSDGFEQYF	TGCGCCAGCAGTGATGGGTTCGAGCAGTACTTC
few	17	TRBJ2-7	-	TRBV10-3	CAISERGGPVKGYEQYF	TGTGCCATCAGTGAAAGGGGGGGGCCGGTAAAGGGATACGAGCAGTACTTC
many	17	TRBJ2-3	TRBD1	TRBV19	CASSFVTGTGGTDTQYF	TGTGCCAGTAGCTTCGTCACCGGGACAGGGGGGACAGATACGCAGTATTTT
many	15	TRBJ2-1	TRBD2	TRBV20-1	CSVQGGTSGHNEQFF	TGCAGTGTCCAAGGGGGGACTAGCGGCCACAATGAGCAGTTCTTC
-	15	TRBJ1-2	-	TRBV14	CASSQDPPGPHGYTF	TGTGCCAGCAGCCAAGATCCACCTGGGCCACATGGCTACACCTTC
many	15	TRBJ1-6	-	TRBV12-3/TRBV12-4	CASSFSQGPYSPLHF	TGTGCCAGCAGTTTTTCCCAGGGGCCTTATTCACCCCTCCACTTT
few	16	TRBJ2-1	-	TRBV7-2	CASSPGAGAFHAGQFF	TGTGCCAGCAGCCCGGGGGCGGGGGCTTTTCACGCCGGGCAGTTCTTC
many	14	TRBJ1-1	-	TRBV7-2	CASRIQVTNTEAFF	TGTGCCAGCAGGATACAGGTTACGAACACTGAAGCTTTCTTT
few	12	TRBJ1-1	-	TRBV20-1	CSARPGRPEAFF	TGCAGTGCTAGGCCGGGACGGCCTGAAGCTTTCTTT
many	15	TRBJ1-5	-	TRBV7-9	CASSFGGASNQPQHF	TGTGCCAGCAGCTTTGGAGGGGCTAGCAATCAGCCCCAGCATTTT